The clone carrying this T cell receptor beta chain was recorded a few times. The antigen remains unidentified. These data come from a study of cytomegalovirus exposure and HLA in healthy donors. Per the germline V gene, CDR1 is SGHAT and CDR2 is FQNNGV. The CDR3 covers 12 residues. V was trimmed by 2 bases and J by 6 bases, leaving 6 bases between them. In the PCR, 60 Vbeta and 13 Jbeta primers were used. Per the study methods: The count from a later analysis was some 81 million unique TCR beta chains, around 11 million of them shared. Using immunoSEQ multiplex PCR, the repertoire was profiled, and TCRdb retains in-frame clones only, with some absent. V and J calls and clone size are as listed in that table; D and trimming were resolved from the DNA. The sample contains some 99,000 clones, over 65% of which appear only once. General study points: It was confirmed in vitro that a few of the CMV-associated chains were specific for CMV antigens. An Asian-associated ancestry cluster reportedly showed fewer N-insertions than the roughly 670-donor mean in a later analysis. A missense variant in DCLRE1C was later tied to TCR beta V- and J-gene trimming.

The chain links TRBV11-2 to TRBJ2-3; no firm D call. The material sequenced was PBMCs. The TCR comes from a male donor in good health and CMV-seronegative. CDR3 nucleotides: TGTGCCAGCAGCTTATTTAGTGATACGCAGTATTTT. Translating it yields CASSLFSDTQYF.